This TCR beta chain is drawn from a study of blood T cell repertoires in COVID-19. Study summary: T cells, B-cell-depleted T cells, or PBMCs provided the cDNA or gDNA that served as material.

This table comes from immunoSEQ multiplex PCR, and its TCRdb copy is limited to in-frame clones, with some not included. The sample contains about 230,000 clones, around four fifths of which appear only once. Germline V gene sequence: CDR1 GTSNPN, CDR2 SVGIG (reference sequence). Trimming took 0 bases from V and 4 from J, leaving 7 bases between them. The CDR3 loop spans 13 amino acids. The sample holds a few counts of this clone. This rearrangement joins TRBV30 to TRBJ1-3; no definite D call. What was sequenced was peripheral blood. This clonotype was sampled from a woman in her seventies with active or convalescent COVID-19. Written as DNA, the CDR3 is TGTGCCTGGAGTGTATCTTTGGGAAACACCATATATTTT. Protein product: CAWSVSLGNTIYF. Variable domain in full (rest from reference TRBV30 and TRBJ1-3): SQTIHQWPATLVQPVGSPLSLECTVEGTSNPNLYWYRQAAGRGLQLLFYSVGIGQISSEVPQNLSASRPQDRQFILSSKKLLLSDSGFYLCAWSVSLGNTIYFGEGSWLTVV.